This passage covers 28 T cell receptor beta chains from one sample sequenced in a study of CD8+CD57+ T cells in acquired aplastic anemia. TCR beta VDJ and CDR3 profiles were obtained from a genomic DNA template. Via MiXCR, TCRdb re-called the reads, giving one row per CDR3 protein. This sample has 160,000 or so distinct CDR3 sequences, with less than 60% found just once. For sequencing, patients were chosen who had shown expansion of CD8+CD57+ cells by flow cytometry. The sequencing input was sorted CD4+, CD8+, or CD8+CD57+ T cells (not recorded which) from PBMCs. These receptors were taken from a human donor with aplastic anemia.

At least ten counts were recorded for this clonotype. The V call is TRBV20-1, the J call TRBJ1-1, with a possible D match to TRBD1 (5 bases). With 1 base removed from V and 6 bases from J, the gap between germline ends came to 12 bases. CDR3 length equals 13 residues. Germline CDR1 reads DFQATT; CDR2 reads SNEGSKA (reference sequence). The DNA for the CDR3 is TGCAGTGCTAGAGGGGCAGGGAGGGCTGAAGCTTTCTTT. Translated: CSARGAGRAEAFF.

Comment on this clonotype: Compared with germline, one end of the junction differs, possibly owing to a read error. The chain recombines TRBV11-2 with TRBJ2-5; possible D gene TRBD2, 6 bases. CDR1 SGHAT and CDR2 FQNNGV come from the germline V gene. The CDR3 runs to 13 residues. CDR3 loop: CASSLWGEETQYF. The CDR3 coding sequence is TGTGCTAGCAGCTTGTGGGGGGAAGAGACCCAGTACTTC.

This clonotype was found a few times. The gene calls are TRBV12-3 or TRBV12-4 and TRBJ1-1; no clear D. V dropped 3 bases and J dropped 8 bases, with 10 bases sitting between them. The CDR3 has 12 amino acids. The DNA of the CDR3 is TGTGCCAGCAGTTTGCCCGGGAAAGAAGCTTTCTTT. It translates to CASSLPGKEAFF.

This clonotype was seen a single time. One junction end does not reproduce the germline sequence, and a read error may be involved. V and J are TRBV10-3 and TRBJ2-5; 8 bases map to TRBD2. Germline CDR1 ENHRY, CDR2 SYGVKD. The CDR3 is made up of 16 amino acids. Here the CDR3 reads CASSPGIAGYQETQCF. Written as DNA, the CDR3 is TGTGCCAGCAGTCCCGGGATAGCGGGATACCAAGAGACCCAGTGCTTC.

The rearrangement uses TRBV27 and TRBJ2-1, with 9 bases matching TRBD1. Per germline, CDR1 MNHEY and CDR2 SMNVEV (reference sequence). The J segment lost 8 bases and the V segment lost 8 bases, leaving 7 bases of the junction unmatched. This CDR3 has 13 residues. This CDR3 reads CASRTGGMYEQFF. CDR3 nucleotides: TGTGCCAGCCGAACAGGGGGCATGTATGAGCAGTTCTTC.

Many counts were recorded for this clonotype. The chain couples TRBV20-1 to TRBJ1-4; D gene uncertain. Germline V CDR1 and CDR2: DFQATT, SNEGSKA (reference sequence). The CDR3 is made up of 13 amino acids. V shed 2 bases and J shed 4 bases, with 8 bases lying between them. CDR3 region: CSARNSLNEKLFF. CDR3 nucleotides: TGCAGTGCTAGAAATAGTCTTAATGAAAAACTGTTTTTT.

In DNA, the CDR3 is TGTGCCAGCAGCCTCGGAGTTAGCGGGGGATACAATGAGCAGTTCTTC. Translated: CASSLGVSGGYNEQFF. The V gene is TRBV11-1, the J gene TRBJ2-1; TRBD2 matches 9 bases. The germline gives CDR1 SGHAT, CDR2 FQDESV (reference sequence). Trimming at V came to 5 bases and at J to 4 bases, leaving 9 bases not matched to a gene. CDR3 length: 16 residues.

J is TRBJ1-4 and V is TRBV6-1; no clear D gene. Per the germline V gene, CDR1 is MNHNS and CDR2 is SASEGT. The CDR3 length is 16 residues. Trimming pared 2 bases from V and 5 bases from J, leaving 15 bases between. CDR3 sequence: CASSEQLVRLNEKLFF. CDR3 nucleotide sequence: TGTGCCAGCAGTGAACAACTTGTCAGGTTAAATGAAAAACTGTTTTTT.

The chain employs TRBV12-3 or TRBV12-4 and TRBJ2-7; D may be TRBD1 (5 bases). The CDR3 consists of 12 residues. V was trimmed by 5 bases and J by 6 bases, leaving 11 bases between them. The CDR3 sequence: CASSHRGSEQYF. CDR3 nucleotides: TGTGCCAGCAGTCATAGGGGTTCCGAGCAGTACTTC.

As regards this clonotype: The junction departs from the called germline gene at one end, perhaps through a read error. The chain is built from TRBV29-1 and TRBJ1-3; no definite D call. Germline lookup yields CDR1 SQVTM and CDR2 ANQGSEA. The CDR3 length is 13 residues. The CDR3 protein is CSVEKGTGNTIYF. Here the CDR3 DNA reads TGCAGCGTTGAGAAGGGTACTGGAAATACCATATATTTT.

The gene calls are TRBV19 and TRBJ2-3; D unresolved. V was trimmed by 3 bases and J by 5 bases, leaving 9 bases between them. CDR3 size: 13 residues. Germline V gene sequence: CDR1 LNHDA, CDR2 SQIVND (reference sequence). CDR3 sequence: CASSMLSLDTQYF. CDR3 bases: TGTGCCAGTAGTATGTTATCCTTAGATACGCAGTATTTT.

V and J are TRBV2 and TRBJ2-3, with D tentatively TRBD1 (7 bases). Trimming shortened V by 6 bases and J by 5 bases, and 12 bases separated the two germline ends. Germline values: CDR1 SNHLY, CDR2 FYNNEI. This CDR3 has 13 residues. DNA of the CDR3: TGTGCCAGCAGCCGACAGGGAGGAGATACGCAGTATTTT. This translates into CASSRQGGDTQYF.

CDR3 region: CSALTGVGQETQYF. In nucleotides, the CDR3 is TGCAGTGCTCTGACAGGGGTGGGGCAAGAGACCCAGTACTTC. The chain recombines TRBV20-1 with TRBJ2-5; 8 nucleotides agree with TRBD1. The CDR3 extends over 14 amino acids. Trimming took 5 bases from V and 2 from J; bases not matched to a gene: 7. The germline CDR1 and CDR2 sequences are DFQATT and SNEGSKA (reference sequence).

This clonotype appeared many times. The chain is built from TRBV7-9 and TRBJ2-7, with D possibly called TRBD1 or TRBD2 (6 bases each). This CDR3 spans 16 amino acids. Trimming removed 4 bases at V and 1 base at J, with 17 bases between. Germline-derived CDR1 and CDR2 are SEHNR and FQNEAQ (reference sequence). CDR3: CASSSPRGVVSYEQYF. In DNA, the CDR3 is TGTGCCAGCAGCTCCCCGAGGGGGGTGGTGTCCTACGAGCAGTACTTC. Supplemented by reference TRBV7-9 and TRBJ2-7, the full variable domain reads DTGVSQNPRHKITKRGQNVTFRCDPISEHNRLYWYRQTLGQGPEFLTYFQNEAQLEKSRLLSDRFSAERPKGSFSTLEIQRTEQGDSAMYLCASSSPRGVVSYEQYFGPGTRLTVT.

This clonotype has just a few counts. CDR3 in DNA: TGTGCCAGTAGTATATCAGTTTACTATGGCTACACCTTC. Translation gives CASSISVYYGYTF. The V gene is TRBV19, the J gene TRBJ1-2; no definite D call. The CDR3 covers 13 residues. The germline V gene has CDR1 LNHDA and CDR2 SQIVND (reference sequence). V was pared by 2 bases and J by 3 bases, with 7 bases between.

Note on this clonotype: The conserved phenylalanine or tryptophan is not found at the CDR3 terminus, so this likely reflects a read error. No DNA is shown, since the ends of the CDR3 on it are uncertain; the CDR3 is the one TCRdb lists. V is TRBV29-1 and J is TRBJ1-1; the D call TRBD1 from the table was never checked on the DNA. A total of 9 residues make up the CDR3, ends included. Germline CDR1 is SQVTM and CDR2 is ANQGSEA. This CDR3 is CSVDSGGMI.

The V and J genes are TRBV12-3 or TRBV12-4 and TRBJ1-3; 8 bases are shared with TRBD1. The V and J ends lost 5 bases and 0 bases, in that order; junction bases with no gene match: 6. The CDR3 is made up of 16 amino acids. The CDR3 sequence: CASSDRTGSSGNTIYF. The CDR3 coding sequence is TGTGCCAGCAGTGATAGGACAGGGAGCTCTGGAAACACCATATATTTT.

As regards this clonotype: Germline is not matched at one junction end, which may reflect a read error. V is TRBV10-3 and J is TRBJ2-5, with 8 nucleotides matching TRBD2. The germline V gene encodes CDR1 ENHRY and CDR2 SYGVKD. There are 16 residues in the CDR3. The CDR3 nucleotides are TGTGCCAGCAGTGAATTGGGGACTAGTGAATTCGGGACCCAGTACTTC. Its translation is CASSELGTSEFGTQYF.

CDR3 sequence: CSARDPLLNTIYF. CDR3 sequence (DNA): TGCAGTGCTAGAGATCCACTATTAAACACCATATATTTT. V is TRBV20-1 and J is TRBJ1-3; no reliable D call. V gave up 0 bases and J gave up 6 bases, with 9 bases separating them. The CDR3 runs 13 residues. The germline CDR1 and CDR2 sequences are DFQATT and SNEGSKA (reference sequence).

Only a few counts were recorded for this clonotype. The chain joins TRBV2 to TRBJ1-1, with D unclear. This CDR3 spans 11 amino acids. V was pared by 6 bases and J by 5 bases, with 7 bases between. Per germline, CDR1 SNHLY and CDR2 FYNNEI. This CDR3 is CASSARTEAFF. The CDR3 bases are TGTGCCAGCAGCGCCCGGACTGAAGCTTTCTTT.

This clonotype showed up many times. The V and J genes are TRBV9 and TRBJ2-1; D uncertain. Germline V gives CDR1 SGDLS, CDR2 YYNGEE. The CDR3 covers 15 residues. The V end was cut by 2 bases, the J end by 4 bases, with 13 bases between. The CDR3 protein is CASSVQERLYNEQFF. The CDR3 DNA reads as TGTGCCAGCAGCGTGCAGGAGAGACTGTACAATGAGCAGTTCTTC.

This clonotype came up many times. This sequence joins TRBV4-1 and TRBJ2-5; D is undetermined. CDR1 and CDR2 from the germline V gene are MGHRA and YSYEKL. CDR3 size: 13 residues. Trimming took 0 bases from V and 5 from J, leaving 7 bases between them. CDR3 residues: CASSQDRVETQYF. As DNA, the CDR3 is TGCGCCAGCAGCCAAGACCGGGTGGAGACCCAGTACTTC.

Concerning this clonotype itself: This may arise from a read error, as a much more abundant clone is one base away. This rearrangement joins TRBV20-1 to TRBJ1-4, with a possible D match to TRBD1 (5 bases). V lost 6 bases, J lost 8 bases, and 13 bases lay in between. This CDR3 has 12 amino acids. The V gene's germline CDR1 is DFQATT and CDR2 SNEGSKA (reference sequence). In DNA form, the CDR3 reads TGCAGTGCCCTGGGACCTGAGGAAAAACTGTTTTTT. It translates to CSALGPEEKLFF.

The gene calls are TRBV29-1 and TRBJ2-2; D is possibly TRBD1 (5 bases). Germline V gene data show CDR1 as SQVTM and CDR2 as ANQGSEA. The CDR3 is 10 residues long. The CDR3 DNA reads TGCGACAGGAACACCGGGGAGCTGTTTTTT. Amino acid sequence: CDRNTGELFF.

Here the CDR3 reads CASSAWDRGSPLHF. CDR3 nucleotide sequence: TGTGCCAGCAGTGCTTGGGACAGAGGCTCACCCCTCCACTTT. The genes are TRBV25-1 and TRBJ1-6; 7 bases align to TRBD1. The V gene's germline CDR1 is MGHDK and CDR2 SYGVNS. The CDR3 spans 14 residues. With 4 bases clipped from V and 10 bases from J, the junction kept 7 bases outside the gene matches.

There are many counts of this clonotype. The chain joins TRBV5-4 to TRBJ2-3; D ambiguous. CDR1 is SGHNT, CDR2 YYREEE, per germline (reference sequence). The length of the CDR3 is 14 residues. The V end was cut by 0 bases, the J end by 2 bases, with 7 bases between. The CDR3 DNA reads TGTGCCAGCAGCTTGGACCAGACCACAGATACGCAGTATTTT. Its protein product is CASSLDQTTDTQYF.

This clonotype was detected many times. The CDR3 nucleotides read TGTGCCAGCAGCTTAGGGAGGCTACAGGGGCTTGGCACTGAAGCTTTCTTT. Its translation: CASSLGRLQGLGTEAFF. The chain uses TRBV7-9 and TRBJ1-1; 7 positions agree with TRBD1. This CDR3 is built from 17 residues. Germline V lookup: CDR1 SEHNR, CDR2 FQNEAQ (reference sequence). The ends lost 1 base at V and 4 bases at J; junction bases unmatched: 12.

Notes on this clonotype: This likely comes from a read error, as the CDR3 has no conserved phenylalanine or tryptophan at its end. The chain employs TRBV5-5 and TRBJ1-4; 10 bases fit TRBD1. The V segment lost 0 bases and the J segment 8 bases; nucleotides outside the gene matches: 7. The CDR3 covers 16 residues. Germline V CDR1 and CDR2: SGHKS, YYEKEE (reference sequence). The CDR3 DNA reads TGTGCCAGCAGCTTGGAAGGGGACAGGGGATGGGAAAAACTGTTTCTT. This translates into CASSLEGDRGWEKLFL.